This TCR beta chain was captured in a study of early T cells in non-severe SARS-CoV-2 infection. This clonotype was seen a few times. TCRdb reprocessed the 5' RACE reads via MiXCR and lists one record per CDR3 protein. Here the sample spans nearly 95,000 distinct CDR3 sequences, 15% to 20% being singletons. Looked up from germline, CDR1 is MNHEY and CDR2 is SVGAGI. V lost 0 bases to trimming and J lost 8 bases, with 11 bases between them. The CDR3 covers 15 residues. The chain combines TRBV6-5 with TRBJ1-6, with D hard to call. The sequenced sample was whole blood, obtained at baseline. This TCR derives from an adult who was a healthcare worker with PCR-confirmed SARS-CoV-2 infection or an uninfected control (not recorded which). The CDR3 nucleotides are TGTGCCAGCAGTTACTCGGCAGGATTGGATTCACCCCTCCACTTT. Its protein product is CASSYSAGLDSPLHF.